In this sample, the clone carrying this T cell receptor (beta chain) turned up a few times. This specimen belongs to a study of blood T cell repertoires in COVID-19. Study summary: From T cells, B-cell-depleted T cells, or PBMCs came the material, which was cDNA or gDNA.

Per the study methods: Scientists estimated how many nucleated cells there were by amplifying reference gene primers. Only in-frame clones appear in the TCRdb table, and some are missing; sequencing was by immunoSEQ multiplex PCR. V and J calls and clone size come straight from that table; D and trimming were deduced from the DNA. This table has 200,000 to 250,000 clones, 75% to 85% appearing once. The CDR3 covers 17 residues. V lost 4 bases and J 4 bases, leaving 22 bases between the germline ends. CDR1 is SGHAT and CDR2 is FQNNGV in the germline V gene. The Seattle site enrolled patients during active infection and followed them longitudinally.

This TCR derives from a woman aged 25 to 39 with COVID-19, enrolled during active disease. Material: peripheral blood. The chain combines TRBV11-2 with TRBJ1-2; D call uncertain. The CDR3 DNA follows: TGTGCCAGCAGCTCAAGATTCAATTACGACGGAGCCTATGGCTACACCTTC. It translates to CASSSRFNYDGAYGYTF.